The 16 T cell receptor beta chains presented below share a single source sample, sequenced in a study of beta chain features in type 1 diabetes. General study results and limits: For Type 1 diabetes patients, all four CD4+ subsets carried TCRB CDR3s that were moderately but significantly shorter.

No antigens are known for them. Since all of the isolated RNA was reverse transcribed, expressed TCRB transcripts were what got sequenced. The data were produced by immunoSEQ multiplex PCR, yet TCRdb's version contains in-frame clones alone and is incomplete. This sample has some 640,000 clones, with roughly 13% found just once. Sequencing was done on a sample of naive CD4+ T cells from blood. The source of these receptors is a man between 18 and 29 years old with type 1 diabetes.

This clone appeared a few times. This chain joins TRBV6-5 and TRBJ1-3; no definite D call. The germline gives CDR1 MNHEY, CDR2 SVGAGI. V was shortened by 2 bases and J by 4 bases, with 12 bases between the two germline ends. The CDR3 loop spans 15 amino acids. CDR3 region: CASSYEAGSGNTIYF. DNA of the CDR3: TGTGCCAGCAGTTACGAGGCAGGCTCCGGAAACACCATATATTTT.

The rearrangement joins TRBV19 to TRBJ2-2, with a possible D match to TRBD2 (6 bases). The CDR3 covers 15 residues. The V and J ends lost 6 bases and 0 bases respectively, with 11 bases between them. Germline CDR1 LNHDA, CDR2 SQIVND (reference sequence). The CDR3, as DNA: TGTGCCAGTAGAACGGGGGTTACGAACACCGGGGAGCTGTTTTTT. Translated, it gives CASRTGVTNTGELFF.

The rearrangement joins TRBV5-1 to TRBJ2-7; D is possibly TRBD1 (6 bases). This CDR3 is 13 amino acids long. The V gene lost 4 bases and the J gene lost 3 bases, with 11 bases spanning the gap. Germline V gene lookup returns CDR1 SGHRS and CDR2 YFSETQ. For the CDR3, the DNA is TGCGCCAGCAGCGTCCGGGACATCTACGAGCAGTACTTC. Encoded protein: CASSVRDIYEQYF. The whole variable domain, remainder taken from reference TRBV5-1 and TRBJ2-7, is KAGVTQTPRYLIKTRGQQVTLSCSPISGHRSVSWYQQTPGQGLQFLFEYFSETQRNKGNFPGRFSGRQFSNSRSEMNVSTLELGDSALYLCASSVRDIYEQYFGPGTRLTVT.

The sample holds a few counts of this clone. J is TRBJ1-1 and V is TRBV4-1, with D unresolved. Per germline, CDR1 MGHRA and CDR2 YSYEKL. V lost 1 base and J 0 bases, leaving 9 bases between the germline ends. The CDR3 is 15 amino acids. In nucleotides, the CDR3 is TGCGCCAGCAGCCAAGGGGCCAGCATGAACACTGAAGCTTTCTTT. Protein: CASSQGASMNTEAFF.

This clone was seen a handful of times. The chain combines TRBV19 with TRBJ2-7; 9 positions match TRBD1. CDR1 is LNHDA, CDR2 SQIVND, per germline (reference sequence). The CDR3 sequence is 15 residues long. V was pared by 3 bases and J by 6 bases, with 9 bases of the junction left unmatched. This chain's CDR3 is CASSIKRDRAFEQYF. The CDR3 coding sequence is TGTGCCAGTAGTATCAAACGGGACAGGGCGTTCGAGCAGTACTTC.

J is TRBJ1-1 and V is TRBV19; D remains ambiguous. The CDR3 runs 15 residues. Germline V lookup: CDR1 LNHDA, CDR2 SQIVND (reference sequence). Trimming stripped 3 bases from V and 11 bases from J, with 22 bases between. DNA of the CDR3: TGTGCCAGTAGTATTCGAACACTCCTTGGGGTAGGTGCTTTCTTT. The encoded protein is CASSIRTLLGVGAFF.

This clone was seen a handful of times. The chain couples TRBV2 to TRBJ1-5; D may be TRBD1 (6 bases). Trimming took off 7 bases at V and 3 bases at J, with 10 bases between the two ends. The germline V gene encodes CDR1 SNHLY and CDR2 FYNNEI. This CDR3 region has 13 residues. The CDR3 DNA reads TGTGCCAGCACTGGACAGTTCAATCAGCCCCAGCATTTT. This codes for CASTGQFNQPQHF.

The sample holds a few counts of this clone. The chain links TRBV30 to TRBJ2-7; TRBD2 matches at 7 bases. V trimming: 6 bases; J trimming: 2 bases; junction bases outside the gene matches: 4. The CDR3 totals 12 residues. CDR1 is GTSNPN and CDR2 is SVGIG in the germline V gene (reference sequence). The CDR3 sequence: CACATSPYEQYF. CDR3 in DNA: TGTGCCTGCGCGACTAGCCCCTACGAGCAGTACTTC.

CDR3 bases: TGTGCCTGGGAGCGGGGGCCGCGTAATGAGCAGTTCTTC. Its protein product is CAWERGPRNEQFF. J is TRBJ2-1 and V is TRBV30; 8 nucleotides match TRBD2. V was clipped by 5 bases and J by 7 bases; unmatched bases: 7. Germline-derived CDR1 and CDR2 are GTSNPN and SVGIG (reference sequence). This CDR3 contains 13 residues.

The V call is TRBV18, the J call TRBJ1-3, with D possibly matching TRBD1 (5 bases). The CDR3 covers 16 residues. Germline V gene sequence: CDR1 KGHSH, CDR2 LQKENI. V lost 3 bases to trimming and J lost 0 bases, with 12 bases between them. The CDR3 region is CASSPLGEYSGNTIYF. The CDR3 DNA reads TGTGCCAGCTCACCGCTGGGGGAATACTCTGGAAACACCATATATTTT.

Comments on this clone: This specimen includes other DNA sequences encoding the same CDR3. This rearrangement joins TRBV6-5 to TRBJ1-1; 7 bases are a match to TRBD1. V trimming: 4 bases; J trimming: 0 bases; junction bases outside the gene matches: 2. The CDR3 is made up of 14 amino acids. Germline loops: CDR1 MNHEY, CDR2 SVGAGI. The CDR3 DNA sequence: TGTGCCAGCAGTTCACAGGGGCTGAACACTGAAGCTTTCTTT. As protein: CASSSQGLNTEAFF.

The chain recombines TRBV30 with TRBJ1-1; the match to TRBD1 covers 8 bases. The CDR3 is 12 amino acids. Losses at the gene ends were 5 bases for V and 1 base for J; bases not matched to a gene: 0. Germline V gene data show CDR1 as GTSNPN and CDR2 as SVGIG (reference sequence). CDR3: CAWDRGNTEAFF. CDR3 nucleotide sequence: TGTGCCTGGGACAGGGGGAACACTGAAGCTTTCTTT. Full variable domain (remainder filled in from reference TRBV30 and TRBJ1-1): SQTIHQWPATLVQPVGSPLSLECTVEGTSNPNLYWYRQAAGRGLQLLFYSVGIGQISSEVPQNLSASRPQDRQFILSSKKLLLSDSGFYLCAWDRGNTEAFFGQGTRLTVV.

This clone was counted between two and nine times. This chain uses TRBV11-2 with TRBJ1-6, with 8 bases identical to TRBD1. The CDR3 extends over 16 amino acids. With V trimmed by 1 base and J by 7 bases, 6 bases remained unmatched. The germline V gene has CDR1 SGHAT and CDR2 FQNNGV. In DNA, the CDR3 is TGTGCCAGCAGCTTAGCGCAACAGGGGGGAAATTCACCCCTCCACTTT. It encodes CASSLAQQGGNSPLHF.

This chain links TRBV5-1 with TRBJ1-1; 8 bases agree with TRBD1. Germline assignment: CDR1 SGHRS and CDR2 YFSETQ. Germline trimming cut 6 bases from V and 0 bases from J; bases unmatched to any gene: 10. The length of the CDR3 is 16 residues. CDR3: CASKEMTGDLNTEAFF. CDR3 nucleotides: TGCGCCAGCAAGGAGATGACAGGGGACCTGAACACTGAAGCTTTCTTT.

This clone was counted only a few times. This sequence joins TRBV7-9 and TRBJ1-2; 9 nucleotides line up with TRBD1. The CDR3 loop spans 15 amino acids. V gave up 6 bases and J gave up 2 bases; unmatched junction bases: 7. Germline CDR1 and CDR2: SEHNR and FQNEAQ (reference sequence). The CDR3 is CASSFQGQGNYGYTF. The DNA of the CDR3 is TGTGCCAGCAGTTTTCAGGGACAGGGAAACTATGGCTACACCTTC.

The V and J genes are TRBV4-3 and TRBJ2-3; TRBD1 is a possible D gene (6 bases). Germline CDR1 LGHNA, CDR2 YSLEER. V lost 1 base and J lost 5, with 13 bases in between. The CDR3 totals 15 residues. In DNA form, the CDR3 reads TGCGCCAGCAGCCAAGGGGGACACCGCCTAGATACGCAGTATTTT. Encoded protein: CASSQGGHRLDTQYF.